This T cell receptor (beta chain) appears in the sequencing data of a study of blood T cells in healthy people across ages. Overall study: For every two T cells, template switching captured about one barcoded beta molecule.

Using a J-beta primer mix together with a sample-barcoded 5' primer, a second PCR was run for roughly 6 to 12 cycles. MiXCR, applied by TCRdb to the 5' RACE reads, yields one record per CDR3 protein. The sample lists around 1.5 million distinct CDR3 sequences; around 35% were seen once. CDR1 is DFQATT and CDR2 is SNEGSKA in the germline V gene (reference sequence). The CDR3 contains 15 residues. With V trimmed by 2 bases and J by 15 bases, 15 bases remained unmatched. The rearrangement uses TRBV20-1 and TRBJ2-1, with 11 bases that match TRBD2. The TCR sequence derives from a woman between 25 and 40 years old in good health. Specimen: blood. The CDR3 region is CSARPAYASGGLTFF. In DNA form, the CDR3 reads TGCAGTGCTAGACCCGCCTACGCTAGCGGGGGGCTTACGTTCTTC.